The 8 T cell receptor beta chains presented below share a single source sample, sequenced in a study of cytomegalovirus exposure and HLA in healthy donors. With 60 Vbeta and 13 Jbeta primers, the PCR was carried out. Method: immunoSEQ multiplex PCR; TCRdb's copy keeps in-frame clones and lacks some. The data contain 250,000 or so clones, about 93% of them singletons. Specimen: PBMCs. Every receptor here comes from a girl aged 2 to 9 in good health and CMV-seronegative.

Regarding this clone: Other nucleotide sequences from this sample produce the same CDR3. The chain employs TRBV11-2 and TRBJ2-7; D possibly corresponds to TRBD1 (6 bases). This CDR3 contains 13 residues. V was pared by 3 bases and J by 2 bases, with 8 bases between. Germline CDR1 SGHAT, CDR2 FQNNGV. In DNA form, the CDR3 reads TGTGCCAGCAGCTTGGACAGAACCTACGAGCAGTACTTC. Amino acids: CASSLDRTYEQYF.

The chain joins TRBV30 to TRBJ1-5; weak D call: TRBD1 (6 bases). Germline V CDR1 and CDR2: GTSNPN, SVGIG (reference sequence). The CDR3 is made up of 16 amino acids. Trimming removed 0 bases at V and 0 bases at J, with 12 bases between. CDR3 sequence reads: CAWSVNRAYSNQPQHF. CDR3 nucleotide sequence: TGTGCCTGGAGTGTAAACAGGGCTTATAGCAATCAGCCCCAGCATTTT.

This chain joins TRBV7-6 and TRBJ2-7, with a tentative D call TRBD1 (6 bases). CDR3 size: 14 residues. Trimming shortened V by 5 bases and J by 2 bases, and 13 bases separated the two germline ends. From germline, CDR1 is SGHVS and CDR2 FNYEAQ. CDR3: CASSPRTAAYEQYF. The CDR3 DNA reads TGTGCCAGCAGCCCCCGGACAGCCGCCTACGAGCAGTACTTC. The variable domain in full, with the rest retrieved from reference TRBV7-6 and TRBJ2-7, is GAGVSQSPRYKVTKRGQDVALRCDPISGHVSLYWYRQALGQGPEFLTYFNYEAQQDKSGLPNDRFSAERPEGSISTLTIQRTEQRDSAMYRCASSPRTAAYEQYFGPGTRLTVT.

V and J are TRBV6-5 and TRBJ1-3; D not resolved. V was clipped by 8 bases and J by 1 base, with 15 bases between them. Germline V gives CDR1 MNHEY, CDR2 SVGAGI. This CDR3 has 15 amino acids. The CDR3 protein is CASSREGSSGNTIYF. Written as DNA, the CDR3 is TGTGCCAGCTCCAGAGAGGGTAGTTCTGGAAACACCATATATTTT.

A single count supports this clone. The chain is built from TRBV11-3 and TRBJ2-3, with 10 bases matching TRBD1. V trimming: 1 base; J trimming: 4 bases; junction bases outside the gene matches: 2. Per germline, CDR1 SGHNT and CDR2 YENEEA. The CDR3 is made up of 15 amino acids. CDR3: CASSLGDRGADTQYF. The CDR3 nucleotides are TGTGCCAGCAGCTTAGGGGACAGGGGTGCAGATACGCAGTATTTT.

The gene calls are TRBV6-5 and TRBJ1-1; 8 positions agree with TRBD1. The length of the CDR3 is 13 residues. The junction had 3 bases not matched to a gene; V was cut back by 5 bases and J by 4 bases. Germline V gene data show CDR1 as MNHEY and CDR2 as SVGAGI. The CDR3 sequence: CASSEDRATEAFF. The CDR3 coding sequence is TGTGCCAGCAGTGAGGACAGGGCCACTGAAGCTTTCTTT.

The J gene is TRBJ1-5, the V gene TRBV7-9; 7 bases are shared with TRBD1. The CDR3 consists of 15 residues. The germline V gene encodes CDR1 SEHNR and CDR2 FQNEAQ (reference sequence). Germline trimming cut 2 bases from V and 3 bases from J; bases unmatched to any gene: 4. CDR3 sequence reads: CASSLSGQDNQPQHF. In nucleotides, the CDR3 is TGTGCCAGCAGCTTATCAGGACAGGACAATCAGCCCCAGCATTTT.

This clone was observed a single time. The V and J genes are TRBV6-1 and TRBJ2-7; 11 nucleotides match TRBD1. V lost 5 bases and J lost 3; bases outside the gene matches: 6. CDR3 size: 15 residues. The V gene's germline CDR1 is MNHNS and CDR2 SASEGT. The CDR3 loop reads CASSFGQGAVYEQYF. The CDR3 nucleotides read TGTGCCAGCAGTTTTGGACAGGGGGCTGTCTACGAGCAGTACTTC.